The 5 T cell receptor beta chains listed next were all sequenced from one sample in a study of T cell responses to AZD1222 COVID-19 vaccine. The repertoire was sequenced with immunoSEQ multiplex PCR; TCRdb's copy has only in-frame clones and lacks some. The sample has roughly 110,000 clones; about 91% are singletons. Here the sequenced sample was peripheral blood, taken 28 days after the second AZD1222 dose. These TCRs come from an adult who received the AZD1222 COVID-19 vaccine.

CDR3 loop: CASSVASSNTGELFF. The CDR3 nucleotides are TGTGCCAGCAGCGTAGCTTCGTCGAACACCGGGGAGCTGTTTTTT. The J gene is TRBJ2-2, the V gene TRBV9; no reliable D call. Germline V gene data show CDR1 as SGDLS and CDR2 as YYNGEE. The CDR3 loop spans 15 amino acids. V gave up 0 bases and J gave up 0 bases, with 6 bases separating them.

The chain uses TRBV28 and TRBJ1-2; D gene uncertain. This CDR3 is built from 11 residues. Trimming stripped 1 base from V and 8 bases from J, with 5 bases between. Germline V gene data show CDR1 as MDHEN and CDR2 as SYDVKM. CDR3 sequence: CASSLSYGYTF. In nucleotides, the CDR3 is TGTGCCAGCAGTTTATCGTACGGCTACACCTTC.

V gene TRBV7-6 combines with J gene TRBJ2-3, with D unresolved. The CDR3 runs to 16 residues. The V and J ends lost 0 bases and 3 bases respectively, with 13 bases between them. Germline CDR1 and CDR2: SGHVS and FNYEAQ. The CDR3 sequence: CASSLADFGVTDTQYF. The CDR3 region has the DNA TGTGCCAGCAGCTTAGCGGATTTTGGGGTTACAGATACGCAGTATTTT.

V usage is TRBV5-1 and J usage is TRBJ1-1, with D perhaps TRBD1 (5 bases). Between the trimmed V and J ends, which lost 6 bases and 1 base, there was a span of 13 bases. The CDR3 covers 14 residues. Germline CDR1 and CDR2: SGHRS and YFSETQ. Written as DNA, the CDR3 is TGCGCCAGCATGCCGGACAACTCGAACACTGAAGCTTTCTTT. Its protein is CASMPDNSNTEAFF.

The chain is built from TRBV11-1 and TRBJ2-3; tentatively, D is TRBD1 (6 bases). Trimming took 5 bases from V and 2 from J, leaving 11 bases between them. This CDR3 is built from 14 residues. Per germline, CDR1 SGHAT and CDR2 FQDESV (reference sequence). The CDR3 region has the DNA TGTGCCAGCAGCAGAGGACAGTCCACAGATACGCAGTATTTT. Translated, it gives CASSRGQSTDTQYF.